The TCR beta chain described here comes from a study of glioma-infiltrating T cells. Regarding the study as a whole: Tissue and blood shared very few CDR3 sequences. Non-neoplastic patients had below-expected tissue-blood divergence, while all gliomas exceeded expectation.

Using RNA template, CDR3s of TCR alpha and beta were amplified with iRepertoire arm-PCR. One-step reverse transcription and amplification started from roughly 100-400 ng of tissue mRNA or PBMC total RNA. TCRdb passed the multiplex PCR reads through MiXCR, listing each CDR3 protein once. The sample has fewer than 250,000 distinct CDR3 sequences; roughly a third are singletons. Germline loops: CDR1 LNHDA, CDR2 SQIVND (reference sequence). Trimming pared 8 bases from V and 0 bases from J, leaving 7 bases between. The CDR3 is 13 residues long. In regard to this clonotype: Its antigen is not identified.

The source is a human donor with low-grade glioma or glioblastoma, undergoing nonglioma brain surgery, or in good health (not recorded which). This chain joins TRBV19 and TRBJ1-4; D ambiguous. Material for sequencing was glioma tissue, nonneoplastic brain tissue, or PBMCs (not recorded which). CDR3 sequence reads: CASSTTTNEKLFF. The CDR3 coding sequence is TGTGCCAGTTCGACTACAACTAATGAAAAACTGTTTTTT. Variable domain in full (rest from reference TRBV19 and TRBJ1-4): DGGITQSPKYLFRKEGQNVTLSCEQNLNHDAMYWYRQDPGQGLRLIYYSQIVNDFQKGDIAEGYSVSREKKESFPLTVTSAQKNPTAFYLCASSTTTNEKLFFGSGTQLSVL.